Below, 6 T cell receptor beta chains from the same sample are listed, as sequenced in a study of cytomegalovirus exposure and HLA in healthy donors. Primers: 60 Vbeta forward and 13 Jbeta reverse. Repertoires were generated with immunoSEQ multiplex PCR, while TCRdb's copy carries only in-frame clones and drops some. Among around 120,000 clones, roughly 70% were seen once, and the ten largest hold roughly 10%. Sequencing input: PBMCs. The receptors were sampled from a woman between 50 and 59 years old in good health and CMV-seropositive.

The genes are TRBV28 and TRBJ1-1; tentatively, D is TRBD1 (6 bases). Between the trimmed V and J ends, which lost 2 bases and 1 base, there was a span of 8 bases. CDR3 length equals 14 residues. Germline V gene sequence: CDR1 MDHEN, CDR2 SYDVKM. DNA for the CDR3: TGTGCCAGCAGTTTAGGGGGGGCGAACACTGAAGCTTTCTTT. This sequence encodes CASSLGGANTEAFF.

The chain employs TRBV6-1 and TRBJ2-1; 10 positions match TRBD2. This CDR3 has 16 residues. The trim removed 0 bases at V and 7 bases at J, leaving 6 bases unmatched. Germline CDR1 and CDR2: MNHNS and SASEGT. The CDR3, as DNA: TGTGCCAGCAGTGAAGCCGGGACTAGCGCTGGTAATGAGCAGTTCTTC. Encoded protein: CASSEAGTSAGNEQFF.

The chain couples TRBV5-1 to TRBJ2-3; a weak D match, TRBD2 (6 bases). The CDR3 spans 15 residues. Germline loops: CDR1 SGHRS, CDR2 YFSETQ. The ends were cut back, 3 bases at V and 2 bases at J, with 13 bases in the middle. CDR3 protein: CASSSLGDSTDTQYF. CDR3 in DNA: TGCGCCAGCAGCTCCCTGGGGGACTCCACAGATACGCAGTATTTT.

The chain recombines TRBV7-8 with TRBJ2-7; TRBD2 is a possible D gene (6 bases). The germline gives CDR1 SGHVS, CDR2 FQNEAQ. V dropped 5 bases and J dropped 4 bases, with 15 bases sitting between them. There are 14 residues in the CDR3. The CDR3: CASSQTLGGYEQYF. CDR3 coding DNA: TGTGCCAGCAGCCAGACCCTGGGAGGTTACGAGCAGTACTTC.

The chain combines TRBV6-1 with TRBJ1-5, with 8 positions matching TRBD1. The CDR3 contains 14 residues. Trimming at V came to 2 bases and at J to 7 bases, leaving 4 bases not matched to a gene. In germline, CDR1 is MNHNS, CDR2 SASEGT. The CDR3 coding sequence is TGTGCCAGCAGTGAACAGGGGGCACGGCAGCCCCAGCATTTT. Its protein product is CASSEQGARQPQHF.

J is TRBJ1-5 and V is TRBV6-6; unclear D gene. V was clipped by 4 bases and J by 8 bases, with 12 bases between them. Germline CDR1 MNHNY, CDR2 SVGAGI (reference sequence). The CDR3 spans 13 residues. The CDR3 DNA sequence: TGTGCCAGCAGTTCTCTAGCCCGGGAGCCCCAGCATTTT. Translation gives CASSSLAREPQHF.